Below are 19 T cell receptor beta chains sequenced from a single sample in a study of CD8+CD57+ T cells in acquired aplastic anemia. CDR3 and TCR beta VDJ profiling relied on a genomic DNA template. TCRdb recomputed calls from the reads with MiXCR, one row per CDR3 protein. This table has more than 45,000 distinct CDR3 sequences, roughly three fifths appearing once. By flow cytometry, patients selected for sequencing had shown an expansion of CD8+CD57+ cells. The sequencing sample was made of sorted CD4+, CD8+, or CD8+CD57+ T cells (not recorded which) from PBMCs. These receptors all come from a human donor with aplastic anemia.

This clonotype was recorded many times. This chain joins TRBV5-6 and TRBJ1-1; the D gene is possibly TRBD1 (5 bases). CDR1 and CDR2 (germline): SGHDT, YYEEEE. CDR3 length equals 15 residues. V gave up 2 bases and J gave up 4 bases, with 15 bases separating them. The CDR3 loop is CASSLFSSGGTEAFF. DNA for the CDR3: TGTGCCAGCAGCTTATTCAGCTCCGGGGGCACTGAAGCTTTCTTT.

This clonotype was seen repeatedly, ten times or more. The chain recombines TRBV2 with TRBJ2-7; a possible D gene is TRBD1 (5 bases). This CDR3 region has 17 residues. Germline-derived CDR1 and CDR2 are SNHLY and FYNNEI. V was pared by 6 bases and J by 0 bases, with 21 bases between. The CDR3 DNA is TGTGCCAGCAGCGCTGGTTATGGGGCAGATCACTCCTACGAGCAGTACGTC. This sequence encodes CASSAGYGADHSYEQYV.

This chain links TRBV9 with TRBJ2-7, with D possibly TRBD1 on 6 matching bases. The CDR3 extends over 14 amino acids. The V end lost 3 bases, the J end lost 2 bases, and 12 bases lay between the germline ends. CDR1 is SGDLS and CDR2 is YYNGEE in the germline V gene. The CDR3 loop is CASSDTDSAYEQYF. In DNA form, the CDR3 reads TGTGCCAGCAGCGACACGGACAGTGCCTACGAGCAGTACTTC.

This clonotype showed up just once. The rearrangement joins TRBV20-1 to TRBJ2-5, with 7 nucleotides matching TRBD2. V was pared by 3 bases and J by 5 bases, with 9 bases of the junction left unmatched. Per the germline V gene, CDR1 is DFQATT and CDR2 is SNEGSKA (reference sequence). The CDR3 has 14 residues. The CDR3 sequence: CSASEPSGLETQYF. DNA for the CDR3: TGCAGTGCTAGTGAGCCTAGCGGTTTGGAGACCCAGTACTTC.

At least ten counts were recorded for this clonotype. The CDR3: CATLSDRVITEAFF. The CDR3 nucleotides read TGTGCCACTTTATCAGACAGGGTAATCACTGAAGCTTTCTTT. V usage is TRBV6-1 and J usage is TRBJ1-1; 7 nucleotides match TRBD1. V lost 10 bases, J lost 4 bases, and 12 bases stayed unmatched. Germline values: CDR1 MNHNS, CDR2 SASEGT. The CDR3 is 14 residues long.

This clonotype qualifies as medium-sized (0.01 to 0.1%). This chain joins TRBV2 and TRBJ2-3; the D is unclear. CDR1 and CDR2 (germline): SNHLY, FYNNEI. Trimming took off 7 bases at V and 2 bases at J, with 10 bases between the two ends. The CDR3 is made up of 13 amino acids. CDR3 sequence: CASIQRVTDTQYF. CDR3 in DNA: TGTGCCAGCATTCAACGGGTCACAGATACGCAGTATTTT.

In this sample, this clonotype turned up many times. The chain employs TRBV5-1 and TRBJ2-1, with D possibly matching TRBD2 (5 bases). Trimming left V 2 bases short and J 10 bases short, with 13 bases between. The CDR3 spans 13 residues. From germline, CDR1 is SGHRS and CDR2 YFSETQ. CDR3 nucleotides: TGCGCCAGCAGCTTTGACTCCGGAGGCGAGCAGTTCTTC. It yields the protein CASSFDSGGEQFF.

This clonotype was seen at least ten times. V usage is TRBV6-1 and J usage is TRBJ2-3; 9 bases map to TRBD1. Germline V gives CDR1 MNHNS, CDR2 SASEGT. CDR3 length equals 14 residues. V lost 1 base to trimming and J lost 4 bases; unmatched junction nucleotides: 0. CDR3 loop: CASSEGQGADTQYF. The CDR3 bases are TGTGCCAGCAGTGAAGGACAGGGGGCAGATACGCAGTATTTT.

The chain employs TRBV7-9 and TRBJ1-2, with a tentative D call TRBD1 (5 bases). This CDR3 is built from 15 residues. Per the germline V gene, CDR1 is SEHNR and CDR2 is FQNEAQ (reference sequence). With 1 base removed from V and 8 bases from J, the gap between germline ends came to 17 bases. The CDR3 region is CASSLGQGESDGYTF. CDR3 DNA: TGTGCCAGCAGCTTAGGGCAGGGTGAGTCGGACGGCTACACCTTC.

This clonotype has at least ten counts. The V gene is TRBV6-2 or TRBV6-3, the J gene TRBJ2-7; D unclear. The CDR3 covers 11 residues. Germline lookup yields CDR1 MNHEY and CDR2 SVGEGT. The ends were cut back, 6 bases at V and 7 bases at J, with 10 bases in the middle. CDR3 bases: TGTGCCAGCAGCTCCGCCCGAGAGCAGTACTTC. Its protein product is CASSSAREQYF.

This clonotype was recorded many times. This chain links TRBV29-1 with TRBJ1-1; D gene ambiguous. The CDR3 covers 13 residues. Trimming removed 1 base at V and 0 bases at J, with 6 bases between. Per germline, CDR1 SQVTM and CDR2 ANQGSEA. The CDR3 region is CSVEVGVNTEAFF. Written as DNA, the CDR3 is TGCAGCGTTGAAGTTGGTGTGAACACTGAAGCTTTCTTT.

The chain links TRBV29-1 to TRBJ2-2; 9 positions agree with TRBD2. The CDR3 consists of 16 residues. V lost 7 bases to trimming and J lost 6 bases; unmatched junction nucleotides: 15. In germline, CDR1 is SQVTM, CDR2 ANQGSEA. Here the CDR3 reads CSAVGNGTSWAGELFF. The DNA for the CDR3 is TGCAGCGCCGTCGGGAACGGGACTAGCTGGGCCGGGGAGCTGTTTTTT.

The count of this clonotype is one. The chain recombines TRBV6-4 with TRBJ2-3, with D perhaps assigned TRBD1 or TRBD2 (5 bases each). CDR3 length: 14 residues. The V end was cut by 6 bases, the J end by 2 bases, with 12 bases between. CDR1 is MRHNA and CDR2 is SNTAGT in the germline V gene. The CDR3 is CASRQEANTDTQYF. The CDR3 bases are TGTGCCAGCAGACAGGAGGCAAACACAGATACGCAGTATTTT.

The chain uses TRBV12-3 or TRBV12-4 and TRBJ2-7; D is undetermined. Trimming removed 1 base at V and 7 bases at J, with 8 bases between. This CDR3 region has 12 residues. In DNA form, the CDR3 reads TGTGCCAGCAGTTTAGGAGTGGGAGAGCAGTACTTC. Its translation is CASSLGVGEQYF.

The rearrangement uses TRBV2 and TRBJ2-7, with D possibly matching TRBD1 (5 bases). V was pared by 6 bases and J by 2 bases, with 14 bases between. The CDR3 has 14 residues. Germline V gene lookup returns CDR1 SNHLY and CDR2 FYNNEI. The CDR3, as DNA: TGTGCCAGCAGCGCCACCTTAGGGGCCTACGAGCAGTACTTC. Translated: CASSATLGAYEQYF. The variable domain in full, completed from reference TRBV2 and TRBJ2-7, reads EPEVTQTPSHQVTQMGQEVILRCVPISNHLYFYWYRQILGQKVEFLVSFYNNEISEKSEIFDDQFSVERPDGSNFTLKIRSTKLEDSAMYFCASSATLGAYEQYFGPGTRLTVT.

This clonotype occurred a few times. The chain joins TRBV10-3 to TRBJ2-1; D gene uncertain. Between the trimmed V and J ends, which lost 11 bases and 0 bases, there was a span of 11 bases. CDR1 is ENHRY and CDR2 is SYGVKD in the germline V gene. The CDR3 consists of 13 residues. The CDR3 sequence: CAHSQDSYNEQFF. CDR3 sequence (DNA): TGTGCCCATAGCCAAGACTCCTACAATGAGCAGTTCTTC.

This clonotype came up a few times. The genes are TRBV10-3 and TRBJ2-7, with D perhaps assigned TRBD1 or TRBD2 (6 bases each). Trimming cost V 7 bases and J 0 bases, with 16 bases left between them. CDR3 length equals 15 residues. Germline loops: CDR1 ENHRY, CDR2 SYGVKD. CDR3 amino acids: CAIMGGGDPSYEQYF. The CDR3 DNA is TGTGCCATCATGGGGGGCGGAGACCCCTCCTACGAGCAGTACTTC.

This clonotype was found many times. The genes are TRBV4-2 and TRBJ1-5; D gene uncertain. Germline-derived CDR1 and CDR2 are LGHNA and YNFKEQ. The CDR3 length is 17 residues. Trimming took off 2 bases at V and 1 base at J, with 15 bases between the two ends. CDR3 loop: CASSQHWRKRSNQPQHF. CDR3 in DNA: TGTGCCAGCAGCCAACACTGGAGGAAGCGGAGCAATCAGCCCCAGCATTTT.

A note on this clonotype: Mismatch with germline at one junction end may stem from a read error. The J gene is TRBJ2-2, the V gene TRBV11-1, with D perhaps TRBD2 (6 bases). CDR3 size: 17 residues. Germline values: CDR1 SGHAT, CDR2 FQDESV (reference sequence). CDR3 region: CASSSVTAYANTGGLFF. CDR3 nucleotide sequence: TGCGCCAGCAGCTCCGTGACTGCCTACGCGAACACCGGGGGGCTGTTTTTT.